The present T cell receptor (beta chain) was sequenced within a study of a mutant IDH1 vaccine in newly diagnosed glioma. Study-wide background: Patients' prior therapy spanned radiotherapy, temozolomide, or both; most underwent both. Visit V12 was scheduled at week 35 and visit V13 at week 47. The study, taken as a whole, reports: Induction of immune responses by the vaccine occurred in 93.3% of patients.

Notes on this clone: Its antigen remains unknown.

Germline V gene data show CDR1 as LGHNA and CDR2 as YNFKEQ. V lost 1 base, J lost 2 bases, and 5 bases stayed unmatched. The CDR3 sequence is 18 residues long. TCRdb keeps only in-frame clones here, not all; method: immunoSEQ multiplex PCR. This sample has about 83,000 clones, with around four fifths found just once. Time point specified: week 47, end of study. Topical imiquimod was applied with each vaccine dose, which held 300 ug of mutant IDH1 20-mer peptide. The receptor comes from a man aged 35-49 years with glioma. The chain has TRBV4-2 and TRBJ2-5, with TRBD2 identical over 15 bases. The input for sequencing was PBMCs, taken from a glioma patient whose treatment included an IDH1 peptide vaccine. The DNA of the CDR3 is TGTGCCAGCAGCCAAGCCAGGGGGACTAGCGGGGGGCAAGAGACCCAGTACTTC. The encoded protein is CASSQARGTSGGQETQYF.